The 19 T cell receptor beta chains reported below all come from one sample, sequenced in a study of T cells in Graves' hyperthyroidism and ophthalmopathy. Regions amplified from RNA transcripts were the TCR beta CDR3 regions. First-round RT-PCR with HTBI primers amplified the TCR CDR3 region. TCRdb re-analysed the multiplex PCR reads in MiXCR, keeping a single row per CDR3 protein. The sample contains over 450,000 distinct CDR3 sequences, 17% of which appear only once. The sample consisted of blood. The receptors stem from a woman between 18 and 29 years old with Graves' ophthalmopathy.

This chain uses TRBV6-6 with TRBJ2-1, with D possibly TRBD2 on 5 matching bases. This CDR3 comprises 15 residues. V was trimmed by 2 bases and J by 0 bases, leaving 8 bases between them. CDR1 and CDR2 from the germline V gene are MNHNY and SVGAGI (reference sequence). The CDR3, as DNA: TGTGCCAGCAGTTACCGGGGTTTCTCCTACAATGAGCAGTTCTTC. Protein product: CASSYRGFSYNEQFF.

The chain joins TRBV28 to TRBJ1-2; 11 bases fit TRBD1. The germline V gene encodes CDR1 MDHEN and CDR2 SYDVKM. With V trimmed by 3 bases and J by 4 bases, 13 bases remained unmatched. The CDR3 length is 18 residues. The CDR3 sequence: CASSLIGWTGGGGYGYTF. The CDR3 DNA is TGTGCCAGCAGTTTGATTGGGTGGACAGGGGGCGGCGGCTATGGCTACACCTTC.

This clonotype was found many times. CDR3 bases: TGTGCCAGCAGCTTAGTGTGGCGGGATGGGCAGTTCTTC. Encoded protein: CASSLVWRDGQFF. The V call is TRBV7-8, the J call TRBJ2-1, with D possibly matching TRBD2 (6 bases). Germline values: CDR1 SGHVS, CDR2 FQNEAQ. Trimming left V 1 base short and J 12 bases short, with 13 bases between. The CDR3 totals 13 residues.

The DNA of the CDR3 is TGTGCCAGCTCGCCTGTGACGAACAGGGGGGACCACGAGCAGTACTTC. It specifies CASSPVTNRGDHEQYF. The chain carries TRBV18 and TRBJ2-7, with TRBD1 matching over 8 bases. After removal of 6 bases from V and 5 bases from J, the junction contained 15 bases not matched to a gene. From germline, CDR1 is KGHSH and CDR2 LQKENI. The CDR3 has 16 residues.

This clonotype was counted many times. The chain couples TRBV6-5 to TRBJ2-3, with 7 bases lining up with TRBD1. Losses at the gene ends were 4 bases for V and 5 bases for J; bases not matched to a gene: 15. Germline values: CDR1 MNHEY, CDR2 SVGAGI. The CDR3 has 17 amino acids. The CDR3 is CASSSLEMARGIDTQYF. CDR3 DNA: TGTGCCAGCAGTTCCCTCGAGATGGCCAGGGGGATAGATACGCAGTATTTT.

This clonotype appeared a few times. This rearrangement joins TRBV9 to TRBJ2-1, with D possibly matching TRBD2 (7 bases). Deletions cut 0 bases from V and 6 bases from J, with 13 bases between. Germline assignment: CDR1 SGDLS and CDR2 YYNGEE. CDR3 size: 15 residues. The CDR3 nucleotides read TGTGCCAGCAGCGTAGAGGGGGGGATACTCAATGAGCAGTTCTTC. This encodes CASSVEGGILNEQFF. Full variable domain (missing parts from reference TRBV9 and TRBJ2-1): DSGVTQTPKHLITATGQRVTLRCSPRSGDLSVYWYQQSLDQGLQFLIQYYNGEERAKGNILERFSAQQFPDLHSELNLSSLELGDSALYFCASSVEGGILNEQFFGPGTRLTVL.

This clonotype was detected ten times or more. The J gene is TRBJ2-1, the V gene TRBV20-1, with D tentatively TRBD1 (6 bases). The CDR3 is made up of 13 amino acids. Per germline, CDR1 DFQATT and CDR2 SNEGSKA (reference sequence). The V gene lost 2 bases and the J gene lost 9 bases, with 14 bases spanning the gap. In nucleotides, the CDR3 is TGCAGTGCTAGACAGGGGTCTTGGCCTGAGCAGTTCTTC. It yields the protein CSARQGSWPEQFF.

V usage is TRBV4-1 and J usage is TRBJ2-3, with 9 positions matching TRBD2. This CDR3 comprises 16 residues. Germline lookup yields CDR1 MGHRA and CDR2 YSYEKL. J gave up 4 bases and V 4 bases, and 9 bases lay outside the gene matches. Written as DNA, the CDR3 is TGCGCCAGCAGCCCACAAGCGGGGGGCAGCGCAGATACGCAGTATTTT. This encodes CASSPQAGGSADTQYF.

In this sample, this clonotype turned up many times. The chain has TRBV7-6 and TRBJ2-7, with 10 bases fitting TRBD2. CDR1 is SGHVS and CDR2 is FNYEAQ in the germline V gene. The length of the CDR3 is 16 residues. V gave up 4 bases and J gave up 4 bases; unmatched junction bases: 10. CDR3: CASSYFQSGRGYEQYF. The CDR3 bases are TGTGCCAGCAGCTACTTCCAAAGCGGGAGGGGGTACGAGCAGTACTTC. Filled out from reference TRBV7-6 and TRBJ2-7, the complete variable domain reads GAGVSQSPRYKVTKRGQDVALRCDPISGHVSLYWYRQALGQGPEFLTYFNYEAQQDKSGLPNDRFSAERPEGSISTLTIQRTEQRDSAMYRCASSYFQSGRGYEQYFGPGTRLTVT.

Many counts were recorded for this clonotype. The chain carries TRBV7-2 and TRBJ1-2; a weak D match, TRBD1 (6 bases). The length of the CDR3 is 15 residues. The germline gives CDR1 SGHTA, CDR2 FQGNSA. V was clipped by 3 bases and J by 9 bases, with 20 bases between them. CDR3 residues: CASSLGAQGDESYTF. CDR3 in DNA: TGTGCCAGCAGCTTGGGGGCACAGGGAGATGAGAGCTACACCTTC. The whole variable domain, remainder taken from reference TRBV7-2 and TRBJ1-2, is GAGVSQSPSNKVTEKGKDVELRCDPISGHTALYWYRQSLGQGLEFLIYFQGNSAPDKSGLPSDRFSAERTGGSVSTLTIQRTQQEDSAVYLCASSLGAQGDESYTFGSGTRLTVV.

This CDR3 reads CSVYVPGQKGETQYF. The CDR3 region has the DNA TGCAGCGTTTACGTCCCCGGGCAGAAAGGGGAGACCCAGTACTTC. The chain combines TRBV29-1 with TRBJ2-5; D remains ambiguous. CDR3 length: 15 residues. Germline-derived CDR1 and CDR2 are SQVTM and ANQGSEA. V lost 5 bases, J lost 5 bases, and 21 bases lay in between.

This clonotype was counted many times. This chain uses TRBV27 with TRBJ2-3, with 9 bases fitting TRBD1. This CDR3 has 17 residues. Germline-derived CDR1 and CDR2 are MNHEY and SMNVEV (reference sequence). The junction had 10 bases not matched to a gene; V was cut back by 5 bases and J by 1 base. The CDR3 spells CASSIFERTGGTDTQYF. The CDR3 DNA reads as TGTGCCAGCAGTATATTCGAGAGGACAGGGGGCACAGATACGCAGTATTTT.

This clonotype turned up a few times. This chain connects TRBV28 to TRBJ2-7, with 9 bases fitting TRBD2. J was trimmed by 1 base and V by 3 bases; bases with no gene match: 4. In germline, CDR1 is MDHEN, CDR2 SYDVKM. The CDR3 totals 15 residues. In nucleotides, the CDR3 is TGTGCCAGCAGTTTTGCGGGGGGGGATTCCTACGAGCAGTACTTC. Protein: CASSFAGGDSYEQYF.

This clonotype showed up many times. This chain uses TRBV7-6 with TRBJ2-3; D is perhaps TRBD2 (7 bases). The CDR3 contains 15 residues. Germline V gives CDR1 SGHVS, CDR2 FNYEAQ. Trimming removed 1 base from V and 5 bases from J, with 13 bases in between. The DNA of the CDR3 is TGTGCCAGCAGCTTAGGCGGGGGCTGGGAAGATACGCAGTATTTT. Translation: CASSLGGGWEDTQYF.

At least ten counts were recorded for this clonotype. The gene calls are TRBV10-3 and TRBJ1-1; 12 nucleotides match TRBD1. Germline values: CDR1 ENHRY, CDR2 SYGVKD. CDR3 length: 16 amino acids. V trimming: 6 bases; J trimming: 1 base; junction bases outside the gene matches: 6. The CDR3, as DNA: TGTGCCATCAGACCCGGGACAGGGGGCGCGAACACTGAAGCTTTCTTT. This codes for CAIRPGTGGANTEAFF.

The chain is built from TRBV9 and TRBJ2-7, with D perhaps matching TRBD2 (5 bases). The CDR3 loop spans 16 amino acids. The germline V gene encodes CDR1 SGDLS and CDR2 YYNGEE. Trimming took 0 bases from V and 2 from J, leaving 15 bases between them. The CDR3 DNA reads TGTGCCAGCAGCGTAGTGGATAGCGCCTTAGCCTACGAGCAGTACTTC. This gives the protein CASSVVDSALAYEQYF.

This clonotype was recorded a few times. V is TRBV6-5 and J is TRBJ2-6, with D possibly being TRBD1 (6 bases). Looked up from germline, CDR1 is MNHEY and CDR2 is SVGAGI. The CDR3 covers 16 residues. Between the trimmed V and J ends, which lost 0 bases and 2 bases, there was a span of 8 bases. This CDR3 reads CASSYSRGTGANVLTF. DNA for the CDR3: TGTGCCAGCAGTTACTCAAGGGGGACTGGGGCCAACGTCCTGACTTTC.

J is TRBJ2-1 and V is TRBV18, with TRBD2 matching over 12 bases. There are 14 residues in the CDR3. V dropped 3 bases and J dropped 10; count of bases not matched to a gene: 4. CDR1 and CDR2 (germline): KGHSH, LQKENI. The CDR3: CASSPTSGRREQFF. The CDR3 bases are TGTGCCAGCTCACCTACTAGCGGGAGGAGAGAGCAGTTCTTC.

This clonotype was counted many times. This chain connects TRBV30 to TRBJ2-2; tentatively, D is TRBD1 (6 bases). V was pared by 0 bases and J by 4 bases, with 6 bases between. In germline, CDR1 is GTSNPN, CDR2 SVGIG (reference sequence). CDR3 length: 13 residues. This CDR3 is CAWSVQGTGELFF. The CDR3, as DNA: TGTGCCTGGAGTGTACAGGGCACCGGGGAGCTGTTTTTT.